This T cell receptor beta chain comes out of a study of T cell responses to AZD1222 COVID-19 vaccine. Study-wide results and limits: It should be noted that donors were predominantly white British and more often female, and clonal diversity was possibly underestimated.

Libraries were prepared by immunoSEQ multiplex PCR; TCRdb keeps only in-frame clonotypes and omits some of them. The table includes tens of thousands of clones, around 80% detected once. The germline CDR1 and CDR2 sequences are MNHEY and SVGAGI. There are 12 residues in the CDR3. To note about this clone: Antigen unknown. The junction and the germline gene differ at one end; a read error may be behind it.

The J gene is TRBJ2-1, the V gene TRBV6-5; D may be TRBD1 or TRBD2 (5 bases each). Source: peripheral blood, taken on day 0 of AZD1222 vaccination. The sequence was collected from an adult in good health. CDR3 bases: TGTGCCAGCGGGGTCCGGGACCCGGTGGAGATCTTC. The encoded protein is CASGVRDPVEIF.